The 4 T cell receptor beta chains in this list originate from one sample, sequenced in a study of blood T cells in healthy people across ages. It was with a sample-barcoded 5' primer and a J-beta primer mix that a second PCR of about 6 to 12 cycles was run. MiXCR, applied by TCRdb to the 5' RACE reads, yields one record per CDR3 protein. The repertoire holds 1.5 million to 1.8 million distinct CDR3 sequences, with less than 45% as singletons. The source material was blood. The source of these receptors is a woman aged 18-35 years in good health.

This clonotype was seen a handful of times. The V and J genes are TRBV4-3 and TRBJ2-3, with TRBD1 identical over 7 bases. Germline CDR1 and CDR2: LGHNA and YSLEER. The CDR3 loop spans 15 amino acids. V lost 0 bases and J lost 5; bases outside the gene matches: 5. CDR3 sequence (DNA): TGCGCCAGCAGCCAAGATTTGGGACAGCGAGATACGCAGTATTTT. It yields the protein CASSQDLGQRDTQYF.

The chain carries TRBV29-1 and TRBJ1-1; D perhaps matches TRBD1 (5 bases). The CDR3 length is 12 residues. V was shortened by 4 bases and J by 4 bases, with 10 bases between the two germline ends. Per the germline V gene, CDR1 is SQVTM and CDR2 is ANQGSEA. CDR3 residues: CSVGWGTTEAFF. For the CDR3, the DNA is TGCAGCGTTGGGTGGGGGACCACTGAAGCTTTCTTT.

The table lists this clonotype with a few counts. This chain uses TRBV27 with TRBJ2-1; 11 bases map to TRBD2. V was pared by 3 bases and J by 6 bases, with 10 bases of the junction left unmatched. This CDR3 has 17 residues. Per the germline V gene, CDR1 is MNHEY and CDR2 is SMNVEV (reference sequence). This CDR3 reads CASSLGTSGYQGNEQFF. The CDR3 coding sequence is TGTGCCAGCAGTTTGGGGACTAGCGGTTACCAGGGCAATGAGCAGTTCTTC.

The chain is built from TRBV7-9 and TRBJ2-1, with D perhaps given as TRBD1 or TRBD2 (6 bases each). The CDR3 loop spans 17 amino acids. The V gene lost 1 base and the J gene lost 5 bases, with 18 bases spanning the gap. Germline V gene lookup returns CDR1 SEHNR and CDR2 FQNEAQ (reference sequence). CDR3 residues: CASSLGLGGAVNNEQFF. In DNA form, the CDR3 reads TGTGCCAGCAGCTTAGGTCTCGGGGGCGCGGTAAACAATGAGCAGTTCTTC.